This T cell receptor (beta chain) was recovered during a study of identical twins. Study-level findings and limits: Beta out-of-frame twin sharing showed a weaker excess.

MiXCR, run by TCRdb on the 5' RACE reads, gives a single entry per CDR3 protein. The repertoire holds roughly 720,000 distinct CDR3 sequences, with roughly 18% as singletons. This clonotype was counted a few times. What it binds is not known. A further study also used this sample, focusing on T cells expressing NK-cell markers.

The sequencing sample was made of PBMCs. The TCR comes from a woman aged 18-29 years in good health.

The CDR3 loop is CSAGLSADTQYF. In nucleotides, the CDR3 is TGCAGTGCCGGACTATCCGCAGATACGCAGTATTTT. The rearrangement uses TRBV20-1 and TRBJ2-3, with D possibly being TRBD2 (6 bases). V gave up 6 bases and J gave up 4 bases, with 11 bases separating them. The CDR3 has 12 residues. Germline values: CDR1 DFQATT, CDR2 SNEGSKA (reference sequence).